This T cell receptor (beta chain) was profiled in a study of cytomegalovirus exposure and HLA in healthy donors. About the research overall: Of the donors genotyped, approximately 430 in all, around 77% fell in the Caucasian-associated ancestry cluster.

A multiplex PCR was run with 60 Vbeta primers and 13 Jbeta primers. Some clones are missing from TCRdb's copy, which holds only in-frame ones; the method was immunoSEQ multiplex PCR. Among about 180,000 clones listed, over 75% were seen once. Trimming stripped 1 base from V and 1 base from J, with 9 bases between. CDR3 length equals 15 residues. The germline V gene encodes CDR1 SNHLY and CDR2 FYNNEI. Sequenced: PBMCs. The receptor comes from a man aged 55 to 70 in good health and CMV-seronegative. The V and J genes are TRBV2 and TRBJ2-3; D may be TRBD2 (6 bases). CDR3 residues: CASSEVGGGTDTQYF. DNA for the CDR3: TGTGCCAGCAGTGAAGTGGGCGGGGGCACAGATACGCAGTATTTT.